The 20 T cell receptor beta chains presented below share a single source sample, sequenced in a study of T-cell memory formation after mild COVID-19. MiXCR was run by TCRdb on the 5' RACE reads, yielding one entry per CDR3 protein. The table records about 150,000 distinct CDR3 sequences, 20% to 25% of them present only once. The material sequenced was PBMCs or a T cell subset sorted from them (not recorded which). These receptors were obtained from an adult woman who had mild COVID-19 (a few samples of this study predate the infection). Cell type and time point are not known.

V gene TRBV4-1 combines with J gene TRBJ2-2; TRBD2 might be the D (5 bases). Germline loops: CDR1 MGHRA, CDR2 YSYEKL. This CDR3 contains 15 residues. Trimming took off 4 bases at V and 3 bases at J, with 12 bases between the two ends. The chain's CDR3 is CASSPRGIYTGELFF. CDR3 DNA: TGCGCCAGCAGCCCGAGAGGGATCTACACCGGGGAGCTGTTTTTT.

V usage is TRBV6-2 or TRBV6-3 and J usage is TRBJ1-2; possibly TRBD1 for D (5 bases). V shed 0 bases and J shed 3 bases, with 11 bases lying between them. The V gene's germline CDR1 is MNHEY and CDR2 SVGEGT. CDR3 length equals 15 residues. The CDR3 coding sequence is TGTGCCAGCAGTTACTCGACAGAAGGGGACTATGGCTACACCTTC. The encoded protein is CASSYSTEGDYGYTF.

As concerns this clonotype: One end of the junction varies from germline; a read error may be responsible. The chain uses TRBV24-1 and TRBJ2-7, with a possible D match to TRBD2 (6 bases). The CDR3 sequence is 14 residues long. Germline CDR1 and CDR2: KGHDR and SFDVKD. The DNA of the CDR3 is TGTGCCACCAGTGAAGGCGGGAACCCCTACGAGCAGTGCTTC. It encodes CATSEGGNPYEQCF.

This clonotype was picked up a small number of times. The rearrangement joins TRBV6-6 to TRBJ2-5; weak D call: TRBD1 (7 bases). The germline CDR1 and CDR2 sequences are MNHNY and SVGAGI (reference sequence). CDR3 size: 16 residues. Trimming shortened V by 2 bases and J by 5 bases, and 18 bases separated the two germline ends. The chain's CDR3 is CASSYGGGPNFETQYF. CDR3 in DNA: TGTGCCAGCAGTTACGGAGGGGGCCCGAATTTTGAGACCCAGTACTTC.

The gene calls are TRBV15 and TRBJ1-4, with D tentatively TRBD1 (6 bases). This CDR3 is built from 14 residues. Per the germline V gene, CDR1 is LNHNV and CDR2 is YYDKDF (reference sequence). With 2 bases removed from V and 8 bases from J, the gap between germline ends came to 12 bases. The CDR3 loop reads CATSRRDIIEKLFF. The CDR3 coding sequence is TGTGCCACCAGCAGACGGGACATCATCGAAAAACTGTTTTTT.

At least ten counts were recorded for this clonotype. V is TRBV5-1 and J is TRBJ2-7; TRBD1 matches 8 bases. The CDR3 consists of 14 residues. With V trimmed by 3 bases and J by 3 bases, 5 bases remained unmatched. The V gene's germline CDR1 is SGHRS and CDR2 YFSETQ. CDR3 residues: CASSSGTGDYEQYF. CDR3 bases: TGCGCCAGCAGCTCGGGGACAGGAGACTACGAGCAGTACTTC. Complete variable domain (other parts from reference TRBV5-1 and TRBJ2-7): KAGVTQTPRYLIKTRGQQVTLSCSPISGHRSVSWYQQTPGQGLQFLFEYFSETQRNKGNFPGRFSGRQFSNSRSEMNVSTLELGDSALYLCASSSGTGDYEQYFGPGTRLTVT.

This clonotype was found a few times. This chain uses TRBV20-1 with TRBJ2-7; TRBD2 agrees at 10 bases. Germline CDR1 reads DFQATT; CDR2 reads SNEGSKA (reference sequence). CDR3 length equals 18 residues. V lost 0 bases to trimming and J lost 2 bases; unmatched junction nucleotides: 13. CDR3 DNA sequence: TGCAGTGCTAGAGATGGGGGTCTCGGGACTAGCGAGCCCTACGAGCAGTACTTC. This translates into CSARDGGLGTSEPYEQYF.

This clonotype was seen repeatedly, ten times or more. CDR3 amino acids: CASSPGNTEAFF. The CDR3 coding sequence is TGTGCCAGCAGTCCAGGGAACACTGAAGCTTTCTTT. The rearrangement joins TRBV12-3 or TRBV12-4 to TRBJ1-1; the D is unclear. V was cut by 5 bases and J by 1 base, with 5 bases left in between. This CDR3 has 12 amino acids.

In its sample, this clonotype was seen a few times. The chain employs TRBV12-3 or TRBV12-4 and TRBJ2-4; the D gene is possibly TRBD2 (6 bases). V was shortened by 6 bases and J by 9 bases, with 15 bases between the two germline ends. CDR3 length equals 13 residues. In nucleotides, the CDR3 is TGTGCCAGCAGCCTCGTAGGAGGGTCCATTCAGTACTTC. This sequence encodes CASSLVGGSIQYF.

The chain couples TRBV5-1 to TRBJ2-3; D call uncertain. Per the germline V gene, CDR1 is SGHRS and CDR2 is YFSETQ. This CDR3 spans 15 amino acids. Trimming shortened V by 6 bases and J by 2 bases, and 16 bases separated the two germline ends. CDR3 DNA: TGCGCCAGCAACCCGGGCGGCCTAGACACAGATACGCAGTATTTT. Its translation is CASNPGGLDTDTQYF. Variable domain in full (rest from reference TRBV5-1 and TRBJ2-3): KAGVTQTPRYLIKTRGQQVTLSCSPISGHRSVSWYQQTPGQGLQFLFEYFSETQRNKGNFPGRFSGRQFSNSRSEMNVSTLELGDSALYLCASNPGGLDTDTQYFGPGTRLTVL.

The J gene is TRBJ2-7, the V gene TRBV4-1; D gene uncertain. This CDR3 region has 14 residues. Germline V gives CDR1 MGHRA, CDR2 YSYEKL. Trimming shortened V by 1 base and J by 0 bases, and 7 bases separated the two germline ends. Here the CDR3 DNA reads TGCGCCAGCAGCCAAGTTGCACTCTCCTACGAGCAGTACTTC. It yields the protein CASSQVALSYEQYF.

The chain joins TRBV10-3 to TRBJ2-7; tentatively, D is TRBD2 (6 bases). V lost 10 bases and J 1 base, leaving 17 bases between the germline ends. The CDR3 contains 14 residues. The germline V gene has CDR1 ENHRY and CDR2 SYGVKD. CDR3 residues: CATQPGGKSYEQYF. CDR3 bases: TGTGCCACACAACCTGGGGGGAAATCCTACGAGCAGTACTTC.

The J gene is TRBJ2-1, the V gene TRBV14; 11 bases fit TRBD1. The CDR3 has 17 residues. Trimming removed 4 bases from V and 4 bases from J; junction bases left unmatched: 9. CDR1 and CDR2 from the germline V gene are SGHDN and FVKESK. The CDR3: CASSRRLGTGGYNEQFF. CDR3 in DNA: TGTGCCAGCAGCCGAAGACTGGGGACAGGGGGATACAATGAGCAGTTCTTC.

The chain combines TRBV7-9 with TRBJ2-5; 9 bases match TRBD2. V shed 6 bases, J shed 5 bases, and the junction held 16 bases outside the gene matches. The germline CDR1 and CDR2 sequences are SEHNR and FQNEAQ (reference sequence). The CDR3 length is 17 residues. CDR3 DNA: TGTGCCAGCAGGCGCGGGGGGGCCGCGTCTATAGCCGAGACCCAGTACTTC. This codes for CASRRGGAASIAETQYF.

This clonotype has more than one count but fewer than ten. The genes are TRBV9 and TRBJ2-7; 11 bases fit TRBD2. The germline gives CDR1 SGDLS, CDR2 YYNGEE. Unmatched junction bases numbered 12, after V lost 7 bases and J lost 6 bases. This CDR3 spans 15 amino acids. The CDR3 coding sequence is TGTGCCAGCTCACTAGAGACTAGCGGGATGGGCGAGCAGTACTTC. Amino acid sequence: CASSLETSGMGEQYF.

The CDR3, as DNA: TGTGCCAGCAGCGCTACAGGGGAAGCTTTCTTT. Translated, it gives CASSATGEAFF. This chain connects TRBV12-3 or TRBV12-4 to TRBJ1-1, with a possible D match to TRBD1 (6 bases). The CDR3 runs to 11 residues. The germline V and J ends were trimmed by 6 bases and 8 bases, with 10 bases remaining between them.

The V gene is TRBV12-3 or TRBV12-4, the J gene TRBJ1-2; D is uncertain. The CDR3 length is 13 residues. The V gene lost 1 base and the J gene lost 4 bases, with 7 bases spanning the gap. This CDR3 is CASSLGVFYGYTF. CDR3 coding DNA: TGTGCCAGCAGTTTAGGAGTATTCTATGGCTACACCTTC.

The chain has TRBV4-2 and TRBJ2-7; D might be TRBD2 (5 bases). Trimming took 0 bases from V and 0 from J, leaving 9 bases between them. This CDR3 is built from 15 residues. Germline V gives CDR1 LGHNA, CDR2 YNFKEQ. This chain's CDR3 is CASSQDAGLSYEQYF. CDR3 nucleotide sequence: TGTGCCAGCAGCCAAGATGCGGGCCTCTCCTACGAGCAGTACTTC.

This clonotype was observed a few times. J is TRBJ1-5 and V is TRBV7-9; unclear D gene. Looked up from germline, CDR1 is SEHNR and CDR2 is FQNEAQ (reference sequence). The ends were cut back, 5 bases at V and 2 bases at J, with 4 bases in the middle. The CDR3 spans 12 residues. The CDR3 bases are TGTGCCAGCAGCCCCGGCAATCAGCCCCAGCATTTT. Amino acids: CASSPGNQPQHF.

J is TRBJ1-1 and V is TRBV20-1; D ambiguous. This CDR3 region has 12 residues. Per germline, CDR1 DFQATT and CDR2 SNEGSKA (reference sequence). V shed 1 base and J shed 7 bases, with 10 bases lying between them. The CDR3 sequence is CSARGTGDEAFF. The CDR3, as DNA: TGCAGTGCTAGAGGAACGGGAGATGAAGCTTTCTTT.